This T cell receptor beta chain is from a study of T cells after yellow fever vaccination. The V end lost 3 bases, the J end lost 6 bases, and 13 bases lay between the germline ends. This CDR3 is 14 amino acids long. CDR1 KGHSH and CDR2 LQKENI come from the germline V gene. From the 5' RACE reads, TCRdb called clonotypes with MiXCR, one entry per CDR3 protein. The top ten hold about 2.7% of the sample, which has approximately 180,000 distinct CDR3 sequences, 5.5% to 7.5% seen once. This clonotype was counted a few times. The TCR sequence derives from a man younger than 35 who received the YFV17D yellow fever vaccine. Sequencing used CD4+ T cells sorted from PBMCs, obtained on the day of the first yellow fever vaccination. The J gene is TRBJ2-3, the V gene TRBV18; no firm D call. The DNA for the CDR3 is TGTGCCAGCTCACCTAACTACATTTCGGATACGCAGTATTTT. Translation: CASSPNYISDTQYF.